These T cell receptor beta chains were read from a single sample in a study of blood T cell repertoires in COVID-19. TCRdb's table, derived via immunoSEQ multiplex PCR, lists solely in-frame clones and lacks some. The table records approximately 530,000 clones, about 88% of them present only once. The sample consisted of peripheral blood. Receptors originate from a woman aged 50 to 60 with COVID-19, enrolled during active disease. CDR3s include the opening cysteine and the closing phenylalanine or tryptophan. The D gene is left open where the match is weak. Size values are once, few and many counts, or a class for expanded clones, and some rows have none.

J	D	size	V	CDR3	DNA
TRBJ1-5	TRBD1	NA	TRBV5-1	CASSRQGNQPQHF	TGCGCCAGCAGCCGACAGGGAAATCAGCCCCAGCATTTT
TRBJ1-6	TRBD1	NA	TRBV6-5	CASRPPGQINSPLHF	TGTGCCAGCAGACCTCCGGGACAGATTAATTCACCCCTCCACTTT
TRBJ2-3	NA	NA	TRBV10-3	CAMAASTDTQYF	TGTGCCATGGCGGCTAGCACAGATACGCAGTATTTT
TRBJ1-1	NA	NA	TRBV30	CAWRRRVNTEAFF	TGTGCCTGGAGGCGCAGGGTTAACACTGAAGCTTTCTTT
TRBJ1-4	NA	NA	TRBV12-3/TRBV12-4	CASSAGSGEKLFF	TGTGCCAGCAGTGCAGGGTCGGGTGAAAAACTGTTTTTT
TRBJ2-7	NA	NA	TRBV30	CAWRGRDTYSYEQYF	TGTGCCTGGAGGGGCCGGGACACCTACTCCTACGAGCAGTACTTC
TRBJ2-2	NA	few	TRBV7-9	CASSPRGVGELFF	TGTGCCAGCAGCCCCCGGGGTGTCGGGGAGCTGTTTTTT
TRBJ1-2	NA	NA	TRBV7-2	CASSLASGGGIYGYTF	TGTGCCAGCAGCTTAGCATCGGGGGGCGGAATCTATGGCTACACCTTC
TRBJ2-1	TRBD2	NA	TRBV4-2	CASRAVAGGGGNEQFF	TGTGCCAGCAGGGCTGTAGCGGGGGGGGGAGGGAATGAGCAGTTCTTC
TRBJ1-6	NA	NA	TRBV5-1	CASSRAGRVSPLHF	TGCGCCAGCAGCAGGGCCGGCAGGGTTTCACCCCTCCACTTT
TRBJ1-1	NA	NA	TRBV30	CAWSVRGDTEAFF	TGTGCCTGGAGTGTAAGGGGCGACACTGAAGCTTTCTTT
TRBJ1-1	NA	few	TRBV3-1/TRBV3-2	CASSQGAGAKDTEAFF	TGTGCCAGCAGCCAAGGGGCAGGTGCGAAGGACACTGAAGCTTTCTTT
TRBJ2-7	NA	NA	TRBV10-3	CAISENRVWQYF	TGTGCCATCAGTGAGAACCGGGTTTGGCAGTACTTC
TRBJ1-1	TRBD1	NA	TRBV30	CAWSPPTGGAWYTEAFF	TGTGCCTGGAGTCCCCCGACAGGGGGGGCGTGGTACACTGAAGCTTTCTTT
TRBJ1-6	TRBD1	NA	TRBV15	CATSSGQGSDSPLHF	TGTGCCACCAGCTCAGGACAGGGATCGGATTCACCCCTCCACTTT
TRBJ2-3	NA	NA	TRBV27	CASSFPGDTQYF	TGTGCCAGCAGTTTTCCGGGGGATACGCAGTATTTT
TRBJ1-3	NA	NA	TRBV2	CASSENRERPIYF	TGTGCCAGCAGTGAAAATAGGGAGAGGCCCATATATTTT
TRBJ2-7	NA	NA	TRBV2	CASNEGGRGTYEQYF	TGTGCCAGCAACGAAGGCGGCAGGGGAACCTACGAGCAGTACTTC
TRBJ1-1	NA	NA	TRBV19	CASSQQGNTEAFF	TGTGCCAGTAGTCAACAGGGTAACACTGAAGCTTTCTTT
TRBJ1-1	NA	NA	TRBV9	CASSPVEGMNTEAFF	TGTGCCAGCAGCCCCGTGGAGGGCATGAACACTGAAGCTTTCTTT
TRBJ1-5	NA	NA	TRBV10-3	CAISDEISNQPQHF	TGTGCCATCAGTGACGAGATTAGCAATCAGCCCCAGCATTTT
TRBJ2-1	TRBD2	NA	TRBV19	CASSITSGGRGEQFF	TGTGCCAGTAGTATAACTAGCGGGGGCCGGGGGGAGCAGTTCTTC
TRBJ2-1	TRBD2	NA	TRBV6-5	CANGARGGINEQFF	TGTGCCAACGGCGCGCGGGGGGGGATCAATGAGCAGTTCTTC
TRBJ1-1	TRBD1	NA	TRBV14	CASSQRGLDTEAFF	TGTGCCAGCAGCCAGAGGGGGCTAGACACTGAAGCTTTCTTT
TRBJ2-7	NA	NA	TRBV5-6	CASSSNRERRYEQYF	TGTGCCAGCAGCTCTAACAGGGAAAGGCGTTACGAGCAGTACTTC
TRBJ1-2	TRBD1	NA	TRBV12-3/TRBV12-4	CASSFGTGGYTF	TGTGCCAGCAGTTTTGGGACAGGGGGCTACACCTTC
TRBJ2-3	NA	NA	TRBV9	CASSTRLGRSGTDTQYF	TGTGCCAGCAGCACCCGCCTGGGGAGGTCAGGCACAGATACGCAGTATTTT
TRBJ2-1	NA	NA	TRBV18	CASSDSGTYNEQFF	TGTGCCAGCTCAGATTCCGGGACTTACAATGAGCAGTTCTTC